This TCR beta chain stems from a study of blood T cell repertoires in COVID-19. Per the original methods: Amplifying reference gene primers gave estimates of nucleated cell counts. Libraries were prepared by immunoSEQ multiplex PCR; TCRdb keeps only in-frame clonotypes and omits some of them. V and J calls and clone size come straight from that table; D and trimming were deduced from the DNA. The sample carries some 460,000 clones, approximately 90% recorded once. The CDR3 consists of 19 residues. The gene calls are TRBV21-1 and TRBJ1-4; the D call of TRBD1 is as the table states it, not checked on the DNA. TRBV21-1 is classified as a pseudogene. Sequencing was done on a sample of PBMCs or T cells enriched from blood (not recorded which). This TCR came from a woman aged 18-29 years with acute COVID-19. The CDR3 bases are TGTGCCAGCAGCTCGGATCTACCGGGACAGGGGGAAGCTAATGAAAAACTGTTTTTT. It specifies CASSSDLPGQGEANEKLFF.